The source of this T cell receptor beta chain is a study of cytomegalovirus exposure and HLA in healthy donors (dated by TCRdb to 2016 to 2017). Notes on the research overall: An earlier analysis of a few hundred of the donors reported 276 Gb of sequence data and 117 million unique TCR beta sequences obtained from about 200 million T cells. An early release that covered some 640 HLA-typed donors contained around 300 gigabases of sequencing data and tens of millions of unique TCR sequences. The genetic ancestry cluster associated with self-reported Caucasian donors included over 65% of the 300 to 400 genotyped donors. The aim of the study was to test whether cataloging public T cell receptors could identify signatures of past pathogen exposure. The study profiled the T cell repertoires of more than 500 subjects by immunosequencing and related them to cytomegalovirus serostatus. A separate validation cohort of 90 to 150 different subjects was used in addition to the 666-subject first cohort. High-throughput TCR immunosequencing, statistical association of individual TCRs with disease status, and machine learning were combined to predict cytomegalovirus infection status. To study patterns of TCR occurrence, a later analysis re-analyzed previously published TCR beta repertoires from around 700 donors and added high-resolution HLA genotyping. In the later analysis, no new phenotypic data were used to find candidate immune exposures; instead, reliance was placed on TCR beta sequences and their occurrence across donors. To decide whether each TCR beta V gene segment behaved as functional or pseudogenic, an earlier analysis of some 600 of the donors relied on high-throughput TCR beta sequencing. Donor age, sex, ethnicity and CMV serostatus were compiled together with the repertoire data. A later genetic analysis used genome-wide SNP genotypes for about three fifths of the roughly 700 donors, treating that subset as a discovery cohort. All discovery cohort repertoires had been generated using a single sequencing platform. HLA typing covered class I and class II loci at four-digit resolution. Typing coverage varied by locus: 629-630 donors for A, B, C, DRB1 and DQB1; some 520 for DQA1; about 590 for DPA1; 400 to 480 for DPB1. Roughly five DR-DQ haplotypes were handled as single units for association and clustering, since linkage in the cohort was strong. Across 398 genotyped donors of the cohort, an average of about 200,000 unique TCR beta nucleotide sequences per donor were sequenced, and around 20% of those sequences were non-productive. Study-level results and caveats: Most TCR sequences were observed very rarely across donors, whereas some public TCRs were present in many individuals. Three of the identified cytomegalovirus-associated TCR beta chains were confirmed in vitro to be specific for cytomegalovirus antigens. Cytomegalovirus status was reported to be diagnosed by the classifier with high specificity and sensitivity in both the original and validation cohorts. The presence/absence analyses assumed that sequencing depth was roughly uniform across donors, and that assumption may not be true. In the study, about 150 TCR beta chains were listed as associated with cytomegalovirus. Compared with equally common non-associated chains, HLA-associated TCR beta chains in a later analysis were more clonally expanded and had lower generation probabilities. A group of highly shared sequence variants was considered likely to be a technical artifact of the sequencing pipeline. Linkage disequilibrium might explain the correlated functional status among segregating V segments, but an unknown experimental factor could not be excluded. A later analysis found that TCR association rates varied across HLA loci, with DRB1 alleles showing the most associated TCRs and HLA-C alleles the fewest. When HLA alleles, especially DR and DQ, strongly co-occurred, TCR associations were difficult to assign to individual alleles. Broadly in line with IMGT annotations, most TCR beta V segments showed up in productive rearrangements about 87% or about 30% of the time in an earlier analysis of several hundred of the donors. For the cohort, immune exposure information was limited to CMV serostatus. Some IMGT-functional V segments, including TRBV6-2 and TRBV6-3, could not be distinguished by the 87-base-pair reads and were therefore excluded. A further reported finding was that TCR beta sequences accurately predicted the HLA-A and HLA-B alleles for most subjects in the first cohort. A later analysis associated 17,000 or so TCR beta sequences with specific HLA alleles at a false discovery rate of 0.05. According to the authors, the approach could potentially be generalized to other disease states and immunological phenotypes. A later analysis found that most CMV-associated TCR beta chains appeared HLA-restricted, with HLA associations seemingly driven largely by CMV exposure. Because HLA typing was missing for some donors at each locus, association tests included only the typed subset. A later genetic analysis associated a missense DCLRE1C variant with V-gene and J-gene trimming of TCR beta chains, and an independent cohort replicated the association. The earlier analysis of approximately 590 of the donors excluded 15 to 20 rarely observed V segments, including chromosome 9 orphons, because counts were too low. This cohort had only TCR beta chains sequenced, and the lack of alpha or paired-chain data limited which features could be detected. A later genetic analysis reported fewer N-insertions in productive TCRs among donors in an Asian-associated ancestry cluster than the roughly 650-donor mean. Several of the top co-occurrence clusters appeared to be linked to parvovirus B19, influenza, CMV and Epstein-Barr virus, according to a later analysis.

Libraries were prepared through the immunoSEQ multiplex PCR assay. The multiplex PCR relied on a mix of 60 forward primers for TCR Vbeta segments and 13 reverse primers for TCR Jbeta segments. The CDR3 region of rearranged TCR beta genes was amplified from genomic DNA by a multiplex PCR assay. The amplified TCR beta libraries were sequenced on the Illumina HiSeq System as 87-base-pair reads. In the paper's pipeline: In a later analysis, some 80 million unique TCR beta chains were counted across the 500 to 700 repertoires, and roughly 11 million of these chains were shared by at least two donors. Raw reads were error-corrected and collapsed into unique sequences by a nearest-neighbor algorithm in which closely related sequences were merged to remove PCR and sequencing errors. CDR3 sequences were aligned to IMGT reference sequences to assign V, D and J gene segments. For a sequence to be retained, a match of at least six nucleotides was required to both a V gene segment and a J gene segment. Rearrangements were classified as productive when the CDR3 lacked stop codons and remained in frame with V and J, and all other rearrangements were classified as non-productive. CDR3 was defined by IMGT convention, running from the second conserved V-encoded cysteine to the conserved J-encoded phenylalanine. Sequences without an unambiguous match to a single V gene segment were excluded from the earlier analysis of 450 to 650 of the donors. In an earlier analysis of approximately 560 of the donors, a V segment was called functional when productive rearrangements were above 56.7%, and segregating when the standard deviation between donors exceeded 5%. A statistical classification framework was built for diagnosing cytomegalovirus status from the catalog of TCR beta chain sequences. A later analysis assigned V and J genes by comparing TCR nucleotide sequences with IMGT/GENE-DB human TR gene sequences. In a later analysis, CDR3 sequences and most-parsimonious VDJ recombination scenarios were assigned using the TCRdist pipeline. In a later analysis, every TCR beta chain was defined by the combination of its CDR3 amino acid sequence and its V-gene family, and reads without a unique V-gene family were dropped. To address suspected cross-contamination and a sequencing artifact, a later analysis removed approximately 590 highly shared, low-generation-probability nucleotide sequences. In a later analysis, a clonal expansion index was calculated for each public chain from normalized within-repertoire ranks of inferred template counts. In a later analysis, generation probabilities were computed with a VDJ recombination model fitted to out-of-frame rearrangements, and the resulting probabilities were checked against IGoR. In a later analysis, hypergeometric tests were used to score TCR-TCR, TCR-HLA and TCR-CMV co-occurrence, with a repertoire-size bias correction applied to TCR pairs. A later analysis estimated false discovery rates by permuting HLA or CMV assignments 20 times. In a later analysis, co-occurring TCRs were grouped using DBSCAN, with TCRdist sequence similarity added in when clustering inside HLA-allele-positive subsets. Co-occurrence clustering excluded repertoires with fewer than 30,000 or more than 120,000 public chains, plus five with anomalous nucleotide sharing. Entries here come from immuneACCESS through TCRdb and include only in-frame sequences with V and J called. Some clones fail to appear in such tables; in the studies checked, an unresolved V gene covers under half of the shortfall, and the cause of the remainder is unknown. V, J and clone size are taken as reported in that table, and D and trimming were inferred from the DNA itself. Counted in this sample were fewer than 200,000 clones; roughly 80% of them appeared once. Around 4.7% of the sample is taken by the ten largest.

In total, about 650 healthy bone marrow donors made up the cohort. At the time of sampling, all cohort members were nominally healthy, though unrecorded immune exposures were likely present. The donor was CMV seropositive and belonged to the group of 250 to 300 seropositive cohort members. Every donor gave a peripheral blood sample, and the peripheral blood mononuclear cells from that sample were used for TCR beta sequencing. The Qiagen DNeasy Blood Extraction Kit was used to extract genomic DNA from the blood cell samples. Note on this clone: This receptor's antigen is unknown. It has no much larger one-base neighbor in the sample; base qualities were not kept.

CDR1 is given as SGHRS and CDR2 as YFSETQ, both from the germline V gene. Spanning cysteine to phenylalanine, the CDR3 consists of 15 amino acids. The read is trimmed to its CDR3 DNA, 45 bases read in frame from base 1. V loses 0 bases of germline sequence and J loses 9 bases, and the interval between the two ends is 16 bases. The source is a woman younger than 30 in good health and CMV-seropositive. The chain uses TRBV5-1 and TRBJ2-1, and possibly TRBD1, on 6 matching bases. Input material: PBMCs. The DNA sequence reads TGCGCCAGCAGCTTGGCATTTGCAGGGGCTAGTGAGCAGTTCTTC. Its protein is CASSLAFAGASEQFF.